One sample yielded the 2 T cell receptor beta chains listed below, sequenced in a study of cytomegalovirus exposure and HLA in healthy donors. PCR amplification relied on 60 Vbeta primers (plus 13 Jbeta primers). Data came from immunoSEQ multiplex PCR; TCRdb stores just in-frame clones and leaves some out. The specimen's table records 68,000 or so clones. The sequenced sample consisted of PBMCs. The receptors were sampled from a boy between 10 and 17 years old in good health and CMV-seronegative.

The CDR3 loop is CASSPPGGVHYGYTF. The CDR3, as DNA: TGCGCCAGCAGCCCCCCGGGGGGGGTCCACTATGGCTACACCTTC. The chain links TRBV5-1 to TRBJ1-2, with a possible D match to TRBD1 (5 bases). V was clipped by 4 bases and J by 3 bases, with 16 bases between them. The CDR3 consists of 15 residues. CDR1 and CDR2 from the germline V gene are SGHRS and YFSETQ.

The J gene is TRBJ2-7, the V gene TRBV11-2; no firm D call. The CDR3 consists of 14 residues. V was trimmed by 1 base and J by 7 bases, leaving 14 bases between them. Germline CDR1 is SGHAT and CDR2 is FQNNGV. The CDR3 protein is CASSLVTAGREQYF. The DNA for the CDR3 is TGTGCCAGCAGCTTAGTAACGGCAGGCCGGGAGCAGTACTTC.